This T cell receptor beta chain was documented in a study of vaccination and CD4 T cells after COVID-19. CDR1 is LNHNV and CDR2 is YYDKDF in the germline V gene (reference sequence). The V end was cut by 1 base, the J end by 0 bases, with 13 bases between. The CDR3 extends over 17 amino acids. The study sequenced cultured CD4+ T cell DNA using the Oncomine TCR Beta short-read assay. TCRdb redid the calling of the PCR reads with MiXCR, one entry per CDR3 protein. The top ten clones hold roughly 14% of a sample with about 11,000 distinct CDR3 sequences, 32% of them seen once. In the case of this clonotype: Its antigen is unidentified.

The sample's treatment: roughly nine-day PBMC culture with coronavirus spike peptide pools or control peptides (ViraFEST assay). The sequenced sample was CD4+ T cells from blood, cultured in vitro, obtained after SARS-CoV-2 vaccination. The clonotype was recovered from a human donor who had recovered from COVID-19. J is TRBJ2-1 and V is TRBV15, with a tentative D call TRBD1 (5 bases). The CDR3, as DNA: TGTGCCACCAGCAGAGGGCTTACAGGAAGCTCCTACAATGAGCAGTTCTTC. Translation: CATSRGLTGSSYNEQFF.